This TCR beta chain is from a study of blood T cell repertoires in COVID-19. The CDR3 spans 15 residues. V shed 7 bases, J shed 3 bases, and the junction held 12 bases outside the gene matches. The germline V gene has CDR1 MNHEY and CDR2 SVGAGI. Repertoires were generated with immunoSEQ multiplex PCR, while TCRdb's copy carries only in-frame clones and drops some. The data show about 170,000 clones, 70% to 85% seen once. The clonotype comes from an elderly man with COVID-19, enrolled during active disease. The sample taken for sequencing was peripheral blood. V is TRBV6-5 and J is TRBJ2-7; 7 nucleotides match TRBD1. The CDR3 DNA reads TGTGCCAGCACGCTGCGGACAGGCCTAAACTACGAGCAGTACTTC. Translating gives CASTLRTGLNYEQYF.